These 20 T cell receptor beta chains originate from one sample sequenced in a study of shared clonotypes between healthy human individuals. The protocol was immunoSEQ multiplex PCR, while the TCRdb copy is restricted to in-frame clones and leaves out a portion. Of around 2.1 million clones in the sample, just over 90% were seen once. As defined, naive CD8 cells were CD45RO-negative and positively selected for CCR7, with terminally differentiated effector memory CD45RA+ cells excluded. What was sequenced was naive CD8+ T cells from PBMCs. These receptors all come from a man aged 18 to 30 in good health. Some clones in this sample may be carry-over from other donors' samples.

Concerning this clone itself: Other DNA variants within this sample encode the same CDR3. CDR3 sequence reads: CASSFLAGGSYEQYF. CDR3 DNA sequence: TGTGCCAGCAGCTTCCTAGCGGGAGGGTCTTACGAGCAGTACTTC. The chain has TRBV27 and TRBJ2-7; 12 bases align to TRBD2. The J segment lost 4 bases and the V segment lost 6 bases, leaving 7 bases of the junction unmatched. Germline loops: CDR1 MNHEY, CDR2 SMNVEV (reference sequence). The CDR3 runs to 15 residues.

The rearrangement uses TRBV7-9 and TRBJ2-1; 10 positions agree with TRBD1. This CDR3 has 16 residues. Germline lookup yields CDR1 SEHNR and CDR2 FQNEAQ (reference sequence). V shed 5 bases and J 3 bases; nucleotides not matched to a gene: 7. CDR3 in DNA: TGTGCCAGCAGCGGATTTCGGACAGGGGGCTACAATGAGCAGTTCTTC. This sequence encodes CASSGFRTGGYNEQFF. The variable domain in full, completed from reference TRBV7-9 and TRBJ2-1, reads DTGVSQNPRHKITKRGQNVTFRCDPISEHNRLYWYRQTLGQGPEFLTYFQNEAQLEKSRLLSDRFSAERPKGSFSTLEIQRTEQGDSAMYLCASSGFRTGGYNEQFFGPGTRLTVL.

Regarding this clone: The same CDR3 is also encoded by other DNA sequences in this sample. The chain links TRBV4-1 to TRBJ2-7; D uncertain. This CDR3 has 13 amino acids. V lost 1 base and J 2 bases, leaving 6 bases between the germline ends. Germline loops: CDR1 MGHRA, CDR2 YSYEKL. CDR3 residues: CASSQAGPYEQYF. CDR3 nucleotides: TGCGCCAGCAGCCAAGCCGGTCCCTACGAGCAGTACTTC.

The V call is TRBV29-1, the J call TRBJ1-4; D possibly corresponds to TRBD1 (6 bases). Deletions cut 5 bases from V and 3 bases from J, with 10 bases between. Germline V gene sequence: CDR1 SQVTM, CDR2 ANQGSEA. The CDR3 contains 13 residues. This CDR3 reads CSVSDSPNEKLFF. The CDR3, as DNA: TGCAGCGTTTCGGACAGCCCTAATGAAAAACTGTTTTTT.

V usage is TRBV7-7 and J usage is TRBJ2-7, with TRBD2 as a possible D gene (5 bases). The germline gives CDR1 SSHAT, CDR2 FNYEAQ (reference sequence). CDR3 size: 13 residues. Trimming left V 4 bases short and J 6 bases short, with 13 bases between. CDR3 DNA sequence: TGTGCCAGCAGCTCGGACCCTGAGGGCGAGCAGTACTTC. Translating gives CASSSDPEGEQYF.

CDR3 nucleotides: TGTGCCAGCAGTTCCCGGACTAGCGGACCCTCCTACAATGAGCAGTTCTTC. It codes for CASSSRTSGPSYNEQFF. The gene calls are TRBV27 and TRBJ2-1; 10 positions match TRBD2. Germline V gene sequence: CDR1 MNHEY, CDR2 SMNVEV (reference sequence). Trimming took 4 bases from V and 0 from J; bases not matched to a gene: 6. The CDR3 contains 17 residues.

This clone turned up a few times. This chain uses TRBV7-9 with TRBJ1-1; the D is unclear. Between the trimmed V and J ends, which lost 3 bases and 3 bases, there was a span of 8 bases. CDR1 is SEHNR, CDR2 FQNEAQ, per germline (reference sequence). The CDR3 is 13 residues long. The CDR3 nucleotides read TGTGCCAGCAGCTTTAGTAGGGACACTGAAGCTTTCTTT. The encoded protein is CASSFSRDTEAFF.

As for this clone: One base away lies a much larger clone, so this may be a sequencing read error. The same CDR3 is also encoded by other DNA sequences in this sample. The gene calls are TRBV6-4 and TRBJ2-1, with 11 bases fitting TRBD2. With V trimmed by 0 bases and J by 6 bases, 1 base remained unmatched. From germline, CDR1 is MRHNA and CDR2 SNTAGT. The CDR3 runs 15 residues. For the CDR3, the DNA is TGTGCCAGCAGTGACTCTACTAGCGGGAGCAATGAGCAGTTCTTC. This sequence encodes CASSDSTSGSNEQFF.

The V and J genes are TRBV4-3 and TRBJ2-1; D is ambiguous. The length of the CDR3 is 13 residues. V was trimmed by 3 bases and J by 10 bases, leaving 13 bases between them. Per germline, CDR1 LGHNA and CDR2 YSLEER. CDR3 bases: TGCGCCAGCAGCCATCTCCCGGACCGGGAGCAGTTCTTC. Amino acid sequence: CASSHLPDREQFF.

This clone showed up just once. CDR3 in DNA: TGTGCCAGCAGTGGGGGACAGGCGTCGGTCGGTGGCTACACCTTC. It yields the protein CASSGGQASVGGYTF. The chain is built from TRBV2 and TRBJ1-2; TRBD1 matches at 8 bases. With 4 bases clipped from V and 7 bases from J, the junction kept 11 bases outside the gene matches. CDR1 is SNHLY and CDR2 is FYNNEI in the germline V gene. The CDR3 consists of 15 residues.

The chain recombines TRBV27 with TRBJ2-5; 7 bases line up with TRBD2. The CDR3 sequence is 14 residues long. J gave up 2 bases and V 7 bases, and 7 bases lay outside the gene matches. Germline CDR1 is MNHEY and CDR2 is SMNVEV (reference sequence). The CDR3 bases are TGTGCCAGCAAATCGGCGGGGGTTCAAGAGACCCAGTACTTC. Protein sequence: CASKSAGVQETQYF.

The chain employs TRBV4-1 and TRBJ1-5; perhaps TRBD1 as D (5 bases). V shed 0 bases and J shed 6 bases, with 15 bases lying between them. The germline V gene has CDR1 MGHRA and CDR2 YSYEKL. There are 16 residues in the CDR3. The CDR3 coding sequence is TGCGCCAGCAGCCAAGAGGGTCCCAGGGATGGTCAGCCCCAGCATTTT. Protein: CASSQEGPRDGQPQHF.

The rearrangement joins TRBV6-1 to TRBJ2-7; 11 bases match TRBD1. This CDR3 comprises 14 residues. CDR1 is MNHNS and CDR2 is SASEGT in the germline V gene. The V gene end was trimmed by 4 bases and the J gene end by 6 bases; junction bases not matched to a gene: 5. CDR3 in amino acids: CASSGRDRGSEQYF. CDR3 in DNA: TGTGCCAGCAGTGGTCGGGACAGGGGGAGCGAGCAGTACTTC.

V gene TRBV7-9 combines with J gene TRBJ1-1; a possible D gene is TRBD1 (6 bases). The length of the CDR3 is 13 residues. V lost 5 bases to trimming and J lost 1 base, with 8 bases between them. Per the germline V gene, CDR1 is SEHNR and CDR2 is FQNEAQ (reference sequence). The CDR3 DNA follows: TGTGCCAGCAGCGACAGGTCGAACACTGAAGCTTTCTTT. This sequence encodes CASSDRSNTEAFF.

The chain uses TRBV9 and TRBJ2-1, with a possible D match to TRBD1 (5 bases). Germline-derived CDR1 and CDR2 are SGDLS and YYNGEE. This CDR3 region has 11 residues. V lost 5 bases to trimming and J lost 5 bases, with 5 bases between them. The CDR3 DNA reads as TGTGCCAGCAGGGACAACAATGAGCAGTTCTTC. This gives the protein CASRDNNEQFF.

The chain is built from TRBV25-1 and TRBJ2-5; 8 positions match TRBD1. Germline V gene data show CDR1 as MGHDK and CDR2 as SYGVNS. The ends lost 0 bases at V and 4 bases at J; junction bases unmatched: 10. This CDR3 has 17 amino acids. The CDR3 sequence: CASSEYSTGQALETQYF. In nucleotides, the CDR3 is TGTGCCAGCAGTGAATATTCTACGGGACAGGCTCTAGAGACCCAGTACTTC.

This clone was counted once. The V gene is TRBV19, the J gene TRBJ2-1, with D tentatively TRBD1 (8 bases). The CDR3 contains 15 residues. Germline CDR1 LNHDA, CDR2 SQIVND (reference sequence). V was pared by 8 bases and J by 7 bases, with 21 bases between. DNA of the CDR3: TGTGCCAGTGAGAAGGACAGGGAGGGTAGGAATGAGCAGTTCTTC. It encodes CASEKDREGRNEQFF.

The V gene is TRBV4-2, the J gene TRBJ1-2; D gene uncertain. The CDR3 runs 13 residues. Germline assignment: CDR1 LGHNA and CDR2 YNFKEQ. Between the trimmed V and J ends, which lost 4 bases and 1 base, there was a span of 7 bases. Written as DNA, the CDR3 is TGTGCCAGCAGCCCCGTCAGTAACTATGGCTACACCTTC. This encodes CASSPVSNYGYTF.

In DNA form, the CDR3 reads TGTGCCAGCAGTTTCTTGACTAGCGGATACGAGCAGTACTTC. Translated: CASSFLTSGYEQYF. The chain recombines TRBV27 with TRBJ2-7; 9 bases line up with TRBD2. V trimming: 3 bases; J trimming: 4 bases; junction bases outside the gene matches: 4. The CDR3 consists of 14 residues. Germline CDR1 reads MNHEY; CDR2 reads SMNVEV (reference sequence).

The rearrangement links TRBV29-1 to TRBJ2-1; maybe TRBD2 (6 bases). Germline CDR1 SQVTM, CDR2 ANQGSEA. The CDR3 totals 14 residues. V was pared by 3 bases and J by 6 bases, with 15 bases between. The CDR3 is CSVDGRLDGNEQFF. The CDR3 nucleotides are TGCAGCGTTGACGGGAGATTGGATGGCAATGAGCAGTTCTTC.